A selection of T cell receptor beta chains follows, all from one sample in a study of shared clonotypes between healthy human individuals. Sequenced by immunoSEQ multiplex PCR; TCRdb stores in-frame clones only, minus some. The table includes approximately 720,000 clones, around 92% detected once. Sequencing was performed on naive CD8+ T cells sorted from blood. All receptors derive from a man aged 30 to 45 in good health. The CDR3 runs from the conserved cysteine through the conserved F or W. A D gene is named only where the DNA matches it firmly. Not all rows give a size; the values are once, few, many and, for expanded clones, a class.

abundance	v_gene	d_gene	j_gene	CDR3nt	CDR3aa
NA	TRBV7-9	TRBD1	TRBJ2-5	TGTGCCAGCAGCTTAGGCCCGGGACAGGGGGAAGAGACCCAGTACTTC	CASSLGPGQGEETQYF
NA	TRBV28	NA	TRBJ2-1	TGTGCCAGCAGTATGTGGGACTCCTACAATGAGCAGTTCTTC	CASSMWDSYNEQFF
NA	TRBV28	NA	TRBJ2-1	TGTGCCAGCAGTTTAATTCTCAGGACGAGCTCCTACAATGAGCAGTTCTTC	CASSLILRTSSYNEQFF
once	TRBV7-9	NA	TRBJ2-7	TGTGCCAGCAGCTCCGGTGTGGACGAGCAGTACTTC	CASSSGVDEQYF
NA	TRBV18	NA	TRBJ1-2	TGTGCCAGCTCACCACTGGTCCTAACCCAAGGGTCAGGGAGGTACTATGGCTACACCTTC	CASSPLVLTQGSGRYYGYTF
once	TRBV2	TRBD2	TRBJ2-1	TGTGCCAGCAGTGATTTTAGCGGGAGGGCAATTAGCTCCTACAATGAGCAGTTCTTC	CASSDFSGRAISSYNEQFF
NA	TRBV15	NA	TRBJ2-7	TGTGCCACCAGCAGACCAGGGTCGGATTACTCCTACGAGCAGTACTTC	CATSRPGSDYSYEQYF
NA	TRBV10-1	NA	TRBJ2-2	TGCGCCAGCAGTGAGTCTAGATACACCGGGGAGCTGTTTTTT	CASSESRYTGELFF
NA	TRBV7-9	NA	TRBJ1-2	TGTGCCACCAGAGAGAACTATGGCTACACCTTC	CATRENYGYTF
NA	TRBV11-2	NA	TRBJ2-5	TGTGCCAGCAGCTTTTATAGGGGAGTCGGGGAGACCCAGTACTTC	CASSFYRGVGETQYF
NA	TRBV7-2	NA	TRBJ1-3	TGTGCCAGCAGTTCCGACCAATACTCTGGAAACACCATATATTTT	CASSSDQYSGNTIYF
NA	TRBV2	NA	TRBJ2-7	TGTGCCAGCAGAGGACCCCCCTACTCCTACGAGCAGTACTTC	CASRGPPYSYEQYF
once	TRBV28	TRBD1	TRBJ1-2	TGTGCCAGCCAGGGACAGGGTATTCGTGGCTACACCTTC	CASQGQGIRGYTF
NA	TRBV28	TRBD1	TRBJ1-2	TGTGCCAGCAGTCTCGGACAGGGCTATGGCTACACCTTC	CASSLGQGYGYTF
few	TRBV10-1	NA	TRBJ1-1	TGCGCCAGCAGTGAGGGGAACACTGAAGCTTTCTTT	CASSEGNTEAFF
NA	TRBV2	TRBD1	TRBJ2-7	TGTGCCAGCAGTGAAGCTTACAGGGGACACCATGAGCAGTACTTC	CASSEAYRGHHEQYF
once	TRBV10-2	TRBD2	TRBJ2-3	TGCGCCAGCAGTGGACTAGCGGGTGGAGATACGCAGTATTTT	CASSGLAGGDTQYF
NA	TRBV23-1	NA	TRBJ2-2	TGCGCCACAGAGGAAATTGACAGATCGAACACCGGGGAGCTGTTTTTT	CATEEIDRSNTGELFF
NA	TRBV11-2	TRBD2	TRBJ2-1	TGTGCCAGCAGCTCGGGACTAGCTTATGAGCAGTTCTTC	CASSSGLAYEQFF
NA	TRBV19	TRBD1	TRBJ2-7	TGTGCCAGTTCCGGGACAGGGCCCTACGAGCAGTACTTC	CASSGTGPYEQYF
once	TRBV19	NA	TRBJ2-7	TGTGCCAGTAGTACGGACGTAAACTCCTACGAGCAGTACTTC	CASSTDVNSYEQYF
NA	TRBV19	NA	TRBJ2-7	TGTGCCAGTAGTAAAACAGGGATGTCGAACGAGCAGTACTTC	CASSKTGMSNEQYF
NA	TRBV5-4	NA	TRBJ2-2	TGTGCCAGCAGCTTGGCGGGACTGGGAAACACCGGGGAGCTGTTTTTT	CASSLAGLGNTGELFF
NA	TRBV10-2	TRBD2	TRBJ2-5	TGCGCCAGCAGTGAGCTCTGGGGAGGGCAAGAGACCCAGTACTTC	CASSELWGGQETQYF
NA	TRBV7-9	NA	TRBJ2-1	TGTGCCAGCAATGATGAGCAGTTCTTC	CASNDEQFF
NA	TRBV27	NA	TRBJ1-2	TGTGCCAGCAGTTTAAACCCAGGGGTAGGCTACACCTTC	CASSLNPGVGYTF
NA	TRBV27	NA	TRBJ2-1	TGTGCCAGCAGCGTAGCAGTAGGCTACAATGAGCAGTTCTTC	CASSVAVGYNEQFF
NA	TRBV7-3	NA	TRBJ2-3	TGTGCCAGCAGCTCGGGCGAACTTCAGGGGCGCACAGATACGCAGTATTTT	CASSSGELQGRTDTQYF
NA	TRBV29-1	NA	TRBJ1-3	TGCAGCGTTGAATACGGAACTGGAAACACCATATATTTT	CSVEYGTGNTIYF
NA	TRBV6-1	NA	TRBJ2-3	TGTGCCAGCAGAGCCAAGGGGGTAGATACGCAGTATTTT	CASRAKGVDTQYF
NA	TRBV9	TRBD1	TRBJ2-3	TGTGCCAGCGGCCCGGGCGGACAGGCAGATACGCAGTATTTT	CASGPGGQADTQYF
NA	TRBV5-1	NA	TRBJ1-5	TGCGCCAGCAGCTTAGATGGACAGCCTAATCAGCCCCAGCATTTT	CASSLDGQPNQPQHF
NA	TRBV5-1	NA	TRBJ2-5	TGCGCCAGCAGCTGGGGTGTGACAGGCCACCAAGAGACCCAGTACTTC	CASSWGVTGHQETQYF
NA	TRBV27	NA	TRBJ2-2	TGTGCCAGCAGTTTTTTCCTAAACACCGGGGAGCTGTTTTTT	CASSFFLNTGELFF
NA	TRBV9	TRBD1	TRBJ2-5	TGTGCCAGCAGCGGCCCGGGACAGGGTCTACAAGAGACCCAGTACTTC	CASSGPGQGLQETQYF
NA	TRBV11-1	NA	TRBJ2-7	TGTGCCAGCAGCTTAGTTGGGGGAGAATACGAGCAGTACTTC	CASSLVGGEYEQYF
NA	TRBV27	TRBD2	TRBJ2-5	TGTGCCAGCAGTTTAAGGCGGGAGCGAGAGACCCAGTACTTC	CASSLRRERETQYF
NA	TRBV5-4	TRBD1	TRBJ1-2	TGTGCCAGCAGCTTGAGAGACAGGGTGGAGGACTATGGCTACACCTTC	CASSLRDRVEDYGYTF
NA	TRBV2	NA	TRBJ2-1	TGTGCCAGCAGCTCCTTATATAGGGAGGCCCAATCCTACAATGAGCAGTTCTTC	CASSSLYREAQSYNEQFF
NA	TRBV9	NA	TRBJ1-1	TGTGCCAGCAGCTTCTACTTAGGGGAATCCAACACTGAAGCTTTCTTT	CASSFYLGESNTEAFF
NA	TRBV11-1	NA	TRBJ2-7	TGTGCCAGCAGCCTGGAGCGGGTACCCTCCTACGAGCAGTACTTC	CASSLERVPSYEQYF
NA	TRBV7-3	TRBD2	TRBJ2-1	TGTGCCAGCAGCTACCGGACTAGCGGGAGAGAAGAGCAGTTCTTC	CASSYRTSGREEQFF
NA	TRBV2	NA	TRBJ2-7	TGTGCCAGCAGTGAGCTCCCCGACAGGAGGAGCTCCTACGAGCAGTACTTC	CASSELPDRRSSYEQYF
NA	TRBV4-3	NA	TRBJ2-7	TGCGCCAGCAGCCAACGGACGGGGAGCTCCTACGAGCAGTACTTC	CASSQRTGSSYEQYF
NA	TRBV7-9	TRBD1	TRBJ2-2	TGTGCCAGCAGCTTAGCGGGGACAGGGGACACCGGGGAGCTGTTTTTT	CASSLAGTGDTGELFF
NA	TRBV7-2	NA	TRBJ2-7	TGTGCCAGCAGCTTAGGGGGTGGCTCCTACGAGCAGTACTTC	CASSLGGGSYEQYF
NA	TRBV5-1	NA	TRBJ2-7	TGCGCCAGCAGCCACGGACAAGCCTACGAGCAGTACTTC	CASSHGQAYEQYF
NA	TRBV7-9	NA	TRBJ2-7	TGTGCCAGCAGCTTGATGTTGGCCTACGAGCAGTACTTC	CASSLMLAYEQYF
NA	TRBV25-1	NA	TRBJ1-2	TGTGCCAGCAGTGGGCTAGACTATGGCTACACCTTC	CASSGLDYGYTF
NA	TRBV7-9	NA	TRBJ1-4	TGTGCCAGCAGCTTAGGTCCGGGAGCTAATGAAAAACTGTTTTTT	CASSLGPGANEKLFF
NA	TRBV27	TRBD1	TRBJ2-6	TGTGCCAGCAGTTTATTCGGACAGGGATGGGCCAACGTCCTGACTTTC	CASSLFGQGWANVLTF
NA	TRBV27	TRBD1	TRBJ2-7	TGTGCCAGCAGCGACAGGGTGAGCTACGAGCAGTACTTC	CASSDRVSYEQYF
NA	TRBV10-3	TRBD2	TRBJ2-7	TGTGCCATCACCGACCCACTAGCGGGATTTGACGAGCAGTACTTC	CAITDPLAGFDEQYF
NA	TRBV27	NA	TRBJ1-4	TGTGCCAGCAGTTTATTACAGGTGGGATCTGAAAAACTGTTTTTT	CASSLLQVGSEKLFF
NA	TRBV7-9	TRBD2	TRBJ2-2	TGTGCCAGCAGCGCACGTAGCGGGAGGGCCTCCGGGGAGCTGTTTTTT	CASSARSGRASGELFF
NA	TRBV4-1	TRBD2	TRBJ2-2	TGCGCCAGCAGCCAAGATGCGGATCCGGGACTAGCGGGAGGACCAAACACCGGGGAGCTGTTTTTT	CASSQDADPGLAGGPNTGELFF
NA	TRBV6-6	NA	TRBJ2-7	TGTGCCAGCAGGGGGGCATACGAGCAGTACTTC	CASRGAYEQYF
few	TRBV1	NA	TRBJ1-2	TGCACCAGCAGACGGCAGCCGGGGACAGGCTACTATGGCTACACCTTC	CTSRRQPGTGYYGYTF
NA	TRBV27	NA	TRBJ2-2	TGTGCCAGCAGTTTATCGGCGGGACTCTTCACCGGGGAGCTGTTTTTT	CASSLSAGLFTGELFF
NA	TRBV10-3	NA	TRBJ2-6	TGTGCCATCAGTGAGTCATTTGGCAGGGCGGAGGCTGGGGCCAACGTCCTGACTTTC	CAISESFGRAEAGANVLTF